This is a list of T cell receptor beta chains from one sample in a study of response to subunit inactivated influenza vaccine. MiXCR, applied by TCRdb to the RT-PCR reads, yields one record per CDR3 protein. This table holds about 310,000 distinct CDR3 sequences, about a fifth found once. The material was PBMCs from blood, obtained less than 22 months after vaccination. Receptors were obtained from a man between 50 and 75 years old who received an inactivated influenza vaccine. Both conserved end residues are part of each CDR3. The D gene is left open where the match is weak. Part of the rows lack a size; the others show once, few, many or a class for expanded clones.

v_gene	j_gene	abundance	len	d_gene	CDR3aa	CDR3nt
TRBV6-1	TRBJ2-1	NA	12	NA	CASRPPVDEQFF	TGTGCCAGCAGGCCGCCTGTCGATGAGCAGTTCTTC
TRBV7-2	TRBJ2-3	NA	16	NA	CASSLFGGPSTDTQYF	TGTGCCAGCAGCTTATTTGGGGGACCCAGCACAGATACGCAGTATTTT
TRBV5-1	TRBJ1-1	few	16	NA	CASSLTPSLGNTEAFF	TGCGCCAGCAGCTTGACCCCCAGCCTCGGGAACACTGAAGCTTTCTTT
TRBV10-3	TRBJ1-1	few	14	NA	CAISVGMGNTEAFF	TGTGCCATCAGTGTGGGGATGGGGAACACTGAAGCTTTCTTT
TRBV4-3	TRBJ1-5	few	14	NA	CASSQVGGAQPQHF	TGCGCCAGCAGCCAAGTTGGGGGGGCTCAGCCCCAGCATTTT
TRBV5-6	TRBJ2-5	NA	14	TRBD1	CASSLAGGRKTQYF	TGTGCCAGCAGCTTGGCAGGGGGTCGAAAGACCCAGTACTTC
TRBV12-3/TRBV12-4	TRBJ1-5	NA	14	NA	CASSPGVPNQPQHF	TGTGCCAGCAGTCCAGGGGTCCCCAATCAGCCCCAGCATTTT
TRBV9	TRBJ1-1	NA	15	NA	CASSVTGLLDTEAFF	TGTGCCAGCAGCGTAACAGGGTTGTTGGACACTGAAGCTTTCTTT
TRBV5-1	TRBJ1-6	few	16	NA	CASSYRPTDYNSPLHF	TGCGCCAGCAGCTACCGACCGACAGATTATAATTCACCCCTCCACTTT
TRBV4-1	TRBJ1-1	many	16	TRBD1	CASSQRQGAMNTEAFF	TGCGCCAGCAGCCAAAGACAGGGGGCGATGAACACTGAAGCTTTCTTT
TRBV20-1	TRBJ2-1	NA	12	NA	CSASSGDNEQFF	TGCAGTGCTAGTTCAGGGGACAATGAGCAGTTCTTC
TRBV20-1	TRBJ1-5	few	13	NA	CSASLDFSQPQHF	TGCAGTGCTAGCTTGGACTTCAGTCAGCCCCAGCATTTT
TRBV28	TRBJ2-1	few	14	TRBD1	CASRLPDRYNEQFF	TGTGCCAGCAGACTGCCGGACAGGTACAATGAGCAGTTCTTC
TRBV10-3	TRBJ2-7	few	12	NA	CAIRDPSYEQYF	TGTGCCATCAGGGACCCTTCCTACGAGCAGTACTTC
TRBV5-1	TRBJ2-2	few	15	NA	CASTPFSTNTGELFF	TGCGCCAGCACCCCCTTTTCGACGAACACCGGGGAGCTGTTTTTT
TRBV7-6	TRBJ2-3	NA	15	TRBD1	CASSYPGQGADTQYF	TGTGCCAGCAGCTATCCGGGACAGGGGGCAGATACGCAGTATTTT
TRBV5-1	TRBJ1-6	many	13	TRBD1	CASGQGNNSPLHF	TGCGCCAGCGGACAGGGGAATAATTCACCCCTCCACTTT
TRBV12-3/TRBV12-4	TRBJ2-7	NA	15	NA	CASSFLSRGKDEQYF	TGTGCCAGCAGTTTCCTCTCGAGGGGCAAGGACGAGCAGTACTTC
TRBV7-9	TRBJ1-1	few	14	NA	CASSARDTNTEAFF	TGTGCCAGCAGCGCCCGGGACACCAACACTGAAGCTTTCTTT
TRBV20-1	TRBJ1-1	NA	12	NA	CSAPRGNTEAFF	TGCAGTGCCCCTAGGGGAAACACTGAAGCTTTCTTT
TRBV5-1	TRBJ1-2	many	15	NA	CASSLDMRGIDGYTF	TGCGCCAGCAGCTTGGATATGCGGGGGATCGATGGCTACACCTTC
TRBV7-3	TRBJ2-1	few	15	NA	CASSSRGRGWHEQFF	TGTGCCAGCAGCTCTAGGGGCAGAGGGTGGCATGAGCAGTTCTTC
TRBV6-1	TRBJ1-2	NA	13	NA	CASSDAGGKGYTF	TGTGCCAGCAGTGACGCGGGGGGGAAAGGCTACACCTTC
TRBV4-3	TRBJ1-1	many	13	NA	CASSRGAHTEAFF	TGCGCCAGCAGCCGGGGGGCCCACACTGAAGCTTTCTTT
TRBV6-1	TRBJ1-4	NA	14	TRBD1	CASKRTGGFEKLFF	TGTGCCAGCAAACGGACAGGGGGCTTTGAAAAACTGTTTTTT
TRBV11-2	TRBJ2-7	NA	16	NA	CASSLVLGQYGVEQYF	TGTGCCAGCAGCTTAGTTCTTGGACAATATGGTGTCGAGCAGTACTTC
TRBV4-2	TRBJ2-3	few	16	TRBD1	CASSQKQGVGTDTQYF	TGTGCCAGCAGCCAAAAACAGGGGGTGGGCACAGATACGCAGTATTTT
TRBV2	TRBJ2-2	NA	13	NA	CASRALNTGELFF	TGTGCCAGCCGGGCACTTAACACCGGGGAGCTGTTTTTT
TRBV4-2	TRBJ1-2	few	14	TRBD1	CASSRTGEDYGYTF	TGTGCCAGCAGCCGGACAGGGGAGGACTATGGCTACACCTTC
TRBV28	TRBJ2-7	few	15	NA	CASSAPGHISYEQYF	TGTGCCAGCAGTGCACCGGGACATATCTCCTACGAGCAGTACTTC
TRBV10-3	TRBJ1-2	NA	13	NA	CAIEGGQNYGYTF	TGTGCCATCGAGGGAGGACAAAACTATGGCTACACCTTC
TRBV3-1	TRBJ1-1	NA	15	NA	CASSQESHGNTEAFF	TGTGCCAGCAGCCAAGAATCCCACGGGAACACTGAAGCTTTCTTT
TRBV28	TRBJ1-5	NA	15	NA	CASIPTGNSNQPQHF	TGTGCCAGCATCCCTACAGGGAATAGCAATCAGCCCCAGCATTTT
TRBV15	TRBJ1-1	few	12	NA	CATSRAHHEAFF	TGTGCCACCAGCAGGGCACACCATGAAGCTTTCTTT
TRBV9	TRBJ1-5	few	14	NA	CASSAAGSDRPQHF	TGTGCCAGCAGCGCAGCAGGGTCAGATCGGCCCCAGCATTTT
TRBV4-2	TRBJ2-7	few	16	NA	CASSQDRASWTYEQYF	TGTGCCAGCAGCCAAGATAGGGCTAGCTGGACCTACGAGCAGTACTTC
TRBV4-2	TRBJ2-5	NA	16	TRBD1	CASSQDRQGASKTQYF	TGTGCCAGCAGCCAAGACAGACAGGGGGCGTCGAAGACCCAGTACTTC